This TCR beta chain was identified in a study of blood T cell repertoires in COVID-19. Study in general: Sites in the United States, Italy and Spain provided acute and convalescent COVID-19 samples.

This clone was counted a few times. CDR1 is MNHEY and CDR2 is SMNVEV in the germline V gene (reference sequence). This CDR3 has 14 residues. V was pared by 4 bases and J by 8 bases, with 3 bases of the junction left unmatched. Study processing details: Amplified reference gene primers provided the basis for estimating nucleated cell counts. Sequencing used immunoSEQ multiplex PCR; TCRdb keeps in-frame clones, though not all of them. V and J calls and clone size are those listed in that table; D and trimming were worked out from the DNA. The repertoire consists of roughly 360,000 clones, with roughly four fifths occurring once and the leading ten covering less than 6%. Recovery meant two consecutive negative NP/OP PCR tests, professional clearance, or resolved symptoms.

The sample comprised PBMCs or T cells enriched from blood (not recorded which). This TCR was recovered from a woman in her forties or fifties who had recovered from COVID-19. The chain couples TRBV27 to TRBJ1-6, with TRBD1 matching 9 bases. CDR3 sequence (DNA): TGTGCCAGCAGTTGGGACAGGGTTGATTCACCCCTCCACTTT. This translates into CASSWDRVDSPLHF.